This T cell receptor (beta chain) derives from a study of blood T cell repertoires in COVID-19. Study details: Samples representing acute and convalescent COVID-19 were sourced from the United States, Italy and Spain. T cells, B-cell-depleted T cells, or PBMCs supplied cDNA or gDNA.

There are a few counts of this clone. The CDR3 covers 14 residues. V was shortened by 0 bases and J by 6 bases, with 9 bases between the two germline ends. Looked up from germline, CDR1 is SGDLS and CDR2 is YYNGEE. In the original workflow: Amplified reference gene primers provided the basis for estimating nucleated cell counts. Assay: immunoSEQ multiplex PCR; the TCRdb copy retains only in-frame clones and omits some. From that table come the V and J calls and clone size; the DNA was used to work out D and trimming. The table shows 130,000 or so clones, with 80% to 90% occurring only once. V gene TRBV9 combines with J gene TRBJ2-2; D perhaps matches TRBD2 (5 bases). The sample taken for sequencing was peripheral blood. This receptor was identified in a man aged 60 to 75 with active or convalescent COVID-19. The chain's CDR3 is CASSVGASSGELFF. In nucleotides, the CDR3 is TGTGCCAGCAGCGTAGGGGCTAGCTCCGGGGAGCTGTTTTTT.